The clone carrying this T cell receptor (beta chain) has more than one count but fewer than ten. Antigen unknown. The data originate from a study of OX40 agonist ivuxolimab in advanced cancers. In the study overall: Patients enrolled in dose escalation were diagnosed with hepatocellular carcinoma, melanoma, renal cell or head and neck cancer. The study's findings and limits: Expanded clones were, on average, more numerous in CD8+ T cells than in CD4+. Low normalized T-cell clonal expansion was also seen in some nonresponders.

Looked up from germline, CDR1 is MNHNS and CDR2 is SASEGT. V lost 4 bases, J lost 2 bases, and 2 bases stayed unmatched. The CDR3 runs 14 residues. Measured with immunoSEQ multiplex PCR; TCRdb has only the in-frame clones, and not every one. The table has approximately 50,000 clones, about 82% seen once. Specimen: CD4+ or CD8+ T cells sorted from blood, collected in a trial of the OX40 agonist ivuxolimab. This sequence originates from an adult with an advanced solid tumor such as melanoma, head and neck, liver or kidney cancer. This chain joins TRBV6-1 and TRBJ2-7; 10 bases are shared with TRBD1. DNA for the CDR3: TGTGCCAGCAGTGGCGGGACAGGGGCCTACGAGCAGTACTTC. This gives the protein CASSGGTGAYEQYF.